These 4 T cell receptor beta chains originate from one sample sequenced in a study of T cell responses to AZD1222 COVID-19 vaccine. Sequenced by immunoSEQ multiplex PCR; TCRdb stores in-frame clones only, minus some. Among about 92,000 clones listed, around 90% were seen once. The source was peripheral blood, collected on day 0 of AZD1222 vaccination. The source of these receptors is an adult in good health.

V usage is TRBV7-3 and J usage is TRBJ1-2; 9 positions match TRBD1. The V segment lost 1 base and the J segment 2 bases; nucleotides outside the gene matches: 11. This CDR3 comprises 18 residues. Germline CDR1 is SGHTA and CDR2 is FQGTGA. The CDR3 bases are TGTGCCAGCAGCTTAAGACCTGGACAGGGGACAACAAACTATGGCTACACCTTC. Translated, it gives CASSLRPGQGTTNYGYTF.

The gene calls are TRBV28 and TRBJ2-3; 9 bases map to TRBD2. Germline values: CDR1 MDHEN, CDR2 SYDVKM. This CDR3 region has 18 residues. The trim removed 8 bases at V and 6 bases at J, leaving 21 bases unmatched. CDR3 amino acids: CASPRAGLAGREVDTQYF. The DNA of the CDR3 is TGTGCCAGCCCTCGGGCGGGGCTAGCGGGAAGGGAGGTCGATACGCAGTATTTT.

V gene TRBV2 combines with J gene TRBJ2-3; 11 nucleotides align to TRBD2. Germline trimming cut 4 bases from V and 0 bases from J; bases unmatched to any gene: 3. Germline V lookup: CDR1 SNHLY, CDR2 FYNNEI. The CDR3 sequence is 16 residues long. The CDR3 DNA sequence: TGTGCCAGCAGTGGACTAGCGGGACCTAGCACAGATACGCAGTATTTT. It codes for CASSGLAGPSTDTQYF.

The chain recombines TRBV14 with TRBJ2-7; D might be TRBD2 (6 bases). Trimming stripped 1 base from V and 9 bases from J, with 19 bases between. The length of the CDR3 is 15 residues. CDR1 and CDR2 from the germline V gene are SGHDN and FVKESK. CDR3 sequence reads: CASSQAAGLQWGQYF. In DNA form, the CDR3 reads TGTGCCAGCAGCCAAGCGGCGGGACTTCAATGGGGGCAGTACTTC.